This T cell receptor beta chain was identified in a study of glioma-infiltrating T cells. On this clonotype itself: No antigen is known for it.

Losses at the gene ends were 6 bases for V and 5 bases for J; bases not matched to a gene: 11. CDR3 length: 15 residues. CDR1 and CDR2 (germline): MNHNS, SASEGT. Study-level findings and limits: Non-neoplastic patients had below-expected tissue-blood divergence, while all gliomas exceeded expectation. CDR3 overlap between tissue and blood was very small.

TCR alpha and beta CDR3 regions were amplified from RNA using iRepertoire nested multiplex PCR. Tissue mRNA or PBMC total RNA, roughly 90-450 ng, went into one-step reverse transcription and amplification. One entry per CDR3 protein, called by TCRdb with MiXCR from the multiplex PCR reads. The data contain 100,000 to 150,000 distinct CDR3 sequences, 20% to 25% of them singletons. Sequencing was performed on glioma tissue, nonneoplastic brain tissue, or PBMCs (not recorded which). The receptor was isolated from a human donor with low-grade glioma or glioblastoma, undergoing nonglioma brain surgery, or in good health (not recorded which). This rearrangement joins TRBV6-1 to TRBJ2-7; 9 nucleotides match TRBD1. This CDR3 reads CASRAGTGTLDEQYV. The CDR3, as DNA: TGTGCCAGCAGGGCCGGGACAGGGACCCTCGACGAGCAGTACGTC.